Listed below are T cell receptor beta chains from one sample, sequenced in a study of regulatory T cells in long-lasting Graves disease. In TCRdb, the multiplex PCR reads were re-called with MiXCR into one record per CDR3 protein. Altogether around 230,000 distinct CDR3 sequences are present, about a sixth being singletons, with the ten largest covering approximately 24%. The material sequenced was peripheral blood mononuclear cells (PBMCs), taken at new diagnosis, from a patient treated with antithyroid drugs. Receptors originate from a female donor with Graves disease. The CDR3 runs from the conserved cysteine through the conserved F or W. Each record gives: D gene, V gene, J gene, clone size, CDR3 protein, CDR3 DNA. The D gene is left open where the match is weak. Some rows mark clone size as missing; the rest say once, few, many or name a class of expanded clone.

>.|TRBV12-5|TRBJ1-2|many
CASGLETGSDYTF
TGTGCTAGTGGTTTGGAAACAGGGAGTGACTACACCTTC
>TRBD1|TRBV9|TRBJ2-3|many
CASSVGQGRDTQYF
TGTGCCAGCAGCGTAGGACAGGGGCGAGATACGCAGTATTTT
>.|TRBV14|TRBJ2-2|many
CASSDGAVNTGELFF
TGTGCCAGCAGCGACGGGGCGGTCAACACCGGGGAGCTGTTTTTT
>TRBD2|TRBV20-1|TRBJ2-7|.
CSARFGGTSGGDDYEQYF
TGCAGTGCTAGGTTCGGCGGGACTAGCGGAGGGGACGACTACGAGCAGTACTTC
>TRBD2|TRBV20-1|TRBJ2-3|many
CSARDPTLAESTDTQYF
TGCAGTGCTAGAGATCCGACGCTAGCGGAGAGCACAGATACGCAGTATTTT
>.|TRBV29-1|TRBJ2-3|many
CSVDRGRRGITDTQYF
TGCAGCGTTGACAGGGGTCGTAGGGGAATCACAGATACGCAGTATTTT
>TRBD1|TRBV19|TRBJ1-1|many
CASSWDRSTEAFF
TGTGCCAGTAGTTGGGACAGATCCACTGAAGCTTTCTTT
>TRBD1|TRBV2|TRBJ1-1|.
CASRLRQGTEAFF
TGTGCCAGCAGACTGAGACAGGGCACTGAAGCTTTCTTT
>TRBD2|TRBV5-1|TRBJ2-5|many
CASSLGLAGEQETQYF
TGCGCCAGCAGCTTGGGCCTAGCGGGAGAACAAGAGACCCAGTACTTC
>TRBD2|TRBV28|TRBJ2-2|many
CASSKWEGRSGELFF
TGTGCCAGCAGTAAATGGGAGGGCCGGTCCGGGGAGCTGTTTTTT
>TRBD1|TRBV6-1|TRBJ2-3|many
CASKEDRGPDTQYF
TGTGCCAGCAAGGAGGACAGGGGCCCAGATACGCAGTATTTT
>TRBD1|TRBV20-1|TRBJ1-1|.
CSAPPGQGPEAFF
TGCAGTGCTCCGCCCGGACAGGGCCCTGAAGCTTTCTTT
>TRBD2|TRBV11-2|TRBJ2-1|.
CASSLQAGAYYEQFF
TGTGCCAGCAGCTTACAAGCGGGGGCGTACTATGAGCAGTTCTTC
>.|TRBV18|TRBJ2-3|.
CASSSTPSTDTQYF
TGTGCCAGCTCCTCGACTCCTAGCACAGATACGCAGTATTTT
>TRBD1|TRBV28|TRBJ1-6|many
CASSLSGTVNSPLHF
TGTGCCAGCAGTTTATCCGGGACAGTTAATTCACCCCTCCACTTT
>TRBD2|TRBV28|TRBJ2-3|many
CASSLLGTSGWGPDTQYF
TGTGCCAGCAGTTTATTGGGGACTAGCGGGTGGGGGCCAGATACGCAGTATTTT
>.|TRBV20-1|TRBJ1-1|many
CSARPNPEAFF
TGCAGTGCTAGACCGAACCCTGAAGCTTTCTTT
>TRBD2|TRBV6-9|TRBJ2-1|many
CASSYATSASYNEQFF
TGTGCCAGCAGTTACGCTACTAGCGCTTCCTACAATGAGCAGTTCTTC
>TRBD1|TRBV6-2/TRBV6-3|TRBJ1-1|many
CASILQGANTEAFF
TGTGCCAGCATTCTACAGGGGGCGAACACTGAAGCTTTCTTT
>.|TRBV20-1|TRBJ2-3|.
CSASGLEATGPPDTQYF
TGCAGTGCCAGTGGGCTTGAGGCTACCGGCCCCCCAGATACGCAGTATTTT
>.|TRBV15|TRBJ2-7|many
CATTVTGQAGEQYF
TGTGCCACCACCGTTACCGGACAGGCGGGGGAGCAGTACTTC
>.|TRBV20-1|TRBJ2-5|many
CSARGGTFAETQYF
TGCAGTGCTAGGGGCGGGACTTTCGCAGAGACCCAGTACTTC
>.|TRBV18|TRBJ2-1|many
CASSEEGRGGNEQFF
TGTGCCAGCTCCGAGGAAGGGCGGGGAGGTAATGAGCAGTTCTTC
>.|TRBV19|TRBJ2-1|many
CASSISLTEQFF
TGTGCCAGTAGTATTAGCCTAACGGAGCAGTTCTTC
>TRBD1|TRBV7-9|TRBJ1-1|few
CASSIQGANTEAFF
TGTGCCAGCAGCATTCAGGGGGCTAACACTGAAGCTTTCTTT
>.|TRBV12-3/TRBV12-4|TRBJ2-7|many
CASSLGGALYEQYF
TGTGCCAGCAGTTTAGGGGGGGCACTCTACGAGCAGTACTTC
>TRBD2|TRBV10-3|TRBJ2-7|.
CAIRESGRAGYEQYF
TGTGCCATCAGGGAAAGCGGGAGGGCCGGGTACGAGCAGTACTTC
>TRBD1|TRBV4-1|TRBJ1-4|many
CASSQGRGQGIGWEKLFF
TGCGCCAGCAGCCAGGGACGGGGACAGGGTATAGGCTGGGAAAAACTGTTTTTT
>.|TRBV11-2|TRBJ2-5|many
CASSSNSPLRETQYF
TGTGCCAGCAGCAGCAATAGCCCTTTAAGGGAGACCCAGTACTTC
>.|TRBV6-2/TRBV6-3|TRBJ1-1|few
CASSYQDTEAFF
TGTGCCAGCAGTTACCAGGACACTGAAGCTTTCTTT
>.|TRBV28|TRBJ1-1|many
CASSPRINTEAFF
TGTGCCAGCAGCCCACGAATAAACACTGAAGCTTTCTTT
>.|TRBV12-3/TRBV12-4|TRBJ2-1|many
CASSFSGVRNEQFF
TGTGCCAGCAGTTTCTCCGGAGTACGGAATGAGCAGTTCTTC
>.|TRBV6-2/TRBV6-3|TRBJ1-1|many
CATRRGRPNTEAFF
TGTGCCACCCGGCGAGGCAGGCCGAACACTGAAGCTTTCTTT
>.|TRBV19|TRBJ1-1|many
CASSIGGTGTEAFF
TGTGCCAGTAGTATTGGAGGAACGGGCACTGAAGCTTTCTTT
>TRBD1|TRBV28|TRBJ1-5|many
CATTMTGGAQPQHF
TGTGCCACAACTATGACAGGGGGCGCGCAGCCCCAGCATTTT
>TRBD2|TRBV9|TRBJ2-5|few
CASSVEGTSGRAGYQETQYF
TGTGCCAGCAGCGTAGAGGGGACTAGCGGGAGGGCCGGGTACCAAGAGACCCAGTACTTC
>TRBD2|TRBV29-1|TRBJ2-7|.
CSAGRTSGSYEQYF
TGCAGCGCCGGTAGGACTAGCGGGAGCTACGAGCAGTACTTC
>.|TRBV20-1|TRBJ2-7|many
CSARSSRGNESYEQYF
TGCAGTGCTAGATCGTCTCGCGGGAACGAGTCCTACGAGCAGTACTTC
>.|TRBV11-2|TRBJ2-7|many
CASSRQGIESYEQYF
TGTGCCAGCAGCCGCCAGGGGATAGAATCCTACGAGCAGTACTTC
>.|TRBV18|TRBJ1-4|few
CASLTGPNEKLFF
TGTGCCAGCCTAACCGGACCTAATGAAAAACTGTTTTTT
>TRBD1|TRBV20-1|TRBJ1-4|many
CSARVRQGMSRNEKLFF
TGCAGTGCTAGAGTACGACAGGGAATGAGCCGAAATGAAAAACTGTTTTTT
>.|TRBV6-1|TRBJ1-2|.
CASSVDGNYGYTF
TGTGCCAGCAGTGTGGACGGAAACTATGGCTACACCTTC
>.|TRBV11-2|TRBJ2-7|.
CASSFDNYYEQYF
TGTGCCAGCAGCTTCGACAACTACTACGAGCAGTACTTC
>TRBD1|TRBV3-1|TRBJ2-7|many
CASSRTGDRSYEQYF
TGTGCCAGCAGCCGTACAGGGGACCGCTCCTACGAGCAGTACTTC
>.|TRBV7-2|TRBJ2-7|.
CASSTSGANYEQYF
TGTGCCAGCAGCACCTCAGGGGCAAACTACGAGCAGTACTTC
>TRBD1|TRBV7-3|TRBJ1-2|many
CASSLSQGGDGYTF
TGTGCCAGCAGCTTAAGTCAGGGGGGTGATGGCTACACCTTC
>.|TRBV27|TRBJ1-6|.
CASSSDVASPLHF
TGTGCCAGCAGTTCCGACGTTGCATCACCCCTCCACTTT
>TRBD2|TRBV19|TRBJ2-2|many
CASSRTSGWNTGELFF
TGTGCCAGTAGTAGAACTAGCGGGTGGAACACCGGGGAGCTGTTTTTT
>TRBD1|TRBV20-1|TRBJ2-1|many
CSAREGTDYNEQFF
TGCAGTGCTAGAGAGGGGACAGACTACAATGAGCAGTTCTTC
>TRBD2|TRBV7-8|TRBJ2-1|many
CASSSTRTSFDEQFF
TGTGCCAGCAGCTCCACTCGGACTAGCTTCGATGAGCAGTTCTTC